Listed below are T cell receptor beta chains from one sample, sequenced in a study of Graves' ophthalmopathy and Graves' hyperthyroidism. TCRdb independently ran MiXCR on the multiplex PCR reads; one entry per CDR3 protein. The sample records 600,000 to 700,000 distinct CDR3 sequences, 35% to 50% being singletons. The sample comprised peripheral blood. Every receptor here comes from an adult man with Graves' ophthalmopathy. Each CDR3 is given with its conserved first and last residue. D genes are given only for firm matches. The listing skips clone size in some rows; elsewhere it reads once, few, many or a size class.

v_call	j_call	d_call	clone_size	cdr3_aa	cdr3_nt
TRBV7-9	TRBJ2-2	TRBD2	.	CASKGLAGVELFF	TGTGCCAGTAAGGGACTAGCGGGAGTCGAGCTGTTTTTT
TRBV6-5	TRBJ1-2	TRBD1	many	CASRQGTVAGYTF	TGTGCCAGCAGACAAGGGACAGTGGCTGGCTACACCTTC
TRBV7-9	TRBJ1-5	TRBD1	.	CASTQGAGTEKGQPQHF	TGTGCCAGCACCCAGGGGGCCGGGACAGAGAAGGGACAGCCCCAGCATTTT
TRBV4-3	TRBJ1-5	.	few	CASSQDNGPQHF	TGCGCCAGCAGCCAAGATAATGGGCCCCAGCATTTT
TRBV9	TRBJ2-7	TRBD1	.	CASRPGQAFYEQYF	TGTGCCAGCAGACCGGGACAGGCTTTCTACGAGCAGTACTTC
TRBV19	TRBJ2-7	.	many	CASSMGPLYEQYF	TGTGCCAGTAGTATGGGACCGCTATACGAGCAGTACTTC
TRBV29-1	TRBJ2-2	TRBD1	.	CSVENRDRDTGELFF	TGCAGCGTTGAAAACCGGGACAGAGACACCGGGGAGCTGTTTTTT
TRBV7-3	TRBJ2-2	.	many	CASSLRGHESGELFF	TGTGCCAGCAGCTTAAGGGGGCACGAATCCGGGGAGCTGTTTTTT
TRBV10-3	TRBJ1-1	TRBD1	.	CAISADRADTEAFF	TGTGCCATCAGCGCCGACAGGGCAGACACTGAAGCTTTCTTT
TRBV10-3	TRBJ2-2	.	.	CASSEPDMDFEDTGELFF	TGTGCCAGCAGTGAACCGGACATGGACTTCGAGGACACCGGGGAGCTGTTTTTT
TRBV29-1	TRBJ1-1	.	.	CSSPPTNTEAFF	TGCAGCTCACCACCGACGAACACTGAAGCTTTCTTT
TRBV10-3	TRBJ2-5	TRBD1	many	CAIRDRGPEETQYF	TGTGCCATCCGGGACAGGGGGCCCGAAGAGACCCAGTACTTC
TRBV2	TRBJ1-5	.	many	CASRAPVVSYSNQPQHF	TGTGCCAGCAGAGCACCAGTGGTTTCTTATAGCAATCAGCCCCAGCATTTT
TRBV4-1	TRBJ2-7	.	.	CASSPLDGGIYEQYF	TGCGCCAGCAGCCCCCTTGATGGGGGCATCTACGAGCAGTACTTC
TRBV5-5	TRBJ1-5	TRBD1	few	CASSRGDSPNQPQHF	TGTGCCAGCAGCAGAGGGGACAGCCCAAATCAGCCCCAGCATTTT
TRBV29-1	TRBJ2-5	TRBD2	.	CSLAGGHQETQYF	TGCAGCTTGGCGGGGGGCCACCAAGAGACCCAGTACTTC
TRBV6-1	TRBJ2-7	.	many	CASSEEYEQYF	TGTGCCAGCAGTGAAGAATACGAGCAGTACTTC
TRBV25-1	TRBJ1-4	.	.	CASSDPNRVGYEKLFF	TGTGCCAGCAGTGACCCTAACAGGGTCGGATATGAAAAACTGTTTTTT
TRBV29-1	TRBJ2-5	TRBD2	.	CSAKRGVETQYF	TGCAGCGCCAAGCGGGGGGTTGAGACCCAGTACTTC
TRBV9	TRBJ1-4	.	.	CASTKGGVATNEKLFF	TGTGCCAGCACCAAGGGAGGAGTTGCAACTAATGAAAAACTGTTTTTT
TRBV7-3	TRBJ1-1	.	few	CASSPWESADTEAFF	TGCGCCAGCAGCCCCTGGGAGAGTGCGGACACTGAAGCTTTCTTT
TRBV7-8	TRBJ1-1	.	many	CASSFGVGGTEAFF	TGTGCCAGCAGCTTTGGGGTGGGGGGGACTGAAGCTTTCTTT
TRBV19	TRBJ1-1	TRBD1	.	CASPRQGGNTEAFF	TGTGCCAGCCCTAGACAGGGGGGGAATACTGAAGCTTTCTTT
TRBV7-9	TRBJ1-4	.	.	CASSDIFDSEKLFF	TGTGCCAGCAGTGACATCTTTGATTCCGAAAAACTGTTTTTT
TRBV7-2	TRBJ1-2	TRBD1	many	CASSLAGQGDNYGYTF	TGTGCCAGCAGCTTAGCTGGACAGGGGGATAACTATGGCTACACCTTC
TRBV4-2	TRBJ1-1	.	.	CASSQVRRGNTEAFF	TGTGCCAGCAGCCAAGTCAGGAGGGGGAACACTGAAGCTTTCTTT
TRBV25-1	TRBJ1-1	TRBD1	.	CASTQGDRFPEAFF	TGTGCCAGCACCCAAGGGGACAGGTTCCCTGAAGCTTTCTTT
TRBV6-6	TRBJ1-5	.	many	CASSYSGDSNQPQHF	TGTGCCAGCAGTTACTCGGGGGATAGCAATCAGCCCCAGCATTTT
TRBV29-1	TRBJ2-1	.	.	CSVEDLAGAGNEQFF	TGCAGCGTTGAAGATCTCGCGGGGGCGGGCAATGAGCAGTTCTTC
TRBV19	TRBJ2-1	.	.	CASSTGSEQFF	TGTGCCAGTAGTACAGGGAGTGAGCAGTTCTTC
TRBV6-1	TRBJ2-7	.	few	CASSEGVRGEQYF	TGTGCCAGCAGTGAAGGGGTACGGGGCGAGCAGTACTTC
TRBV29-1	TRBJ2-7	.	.	CSVRQNNYEQYF	TGCAGCGTTCGACAGAATAACTACGAGCAGTACTTC
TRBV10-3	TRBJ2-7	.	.	CASSESHRVSGHSYEQYF	TGTGCCAGCAGTGAATCCCACCGGGTTTCGGGACATTCCTACGAGCAGTACTTC
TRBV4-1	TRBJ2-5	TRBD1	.	CASSQENRGKETQYF	TGCGCCAGCAGCCAAGAAAACAGGGGAAAAGAGACCCAGTACTTC
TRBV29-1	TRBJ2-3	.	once	CSVPLAGSAADTQYF	TGCAGCGTTCCCTTGGCAGGGAGCGCGGCAGATACGCAGTATTTT
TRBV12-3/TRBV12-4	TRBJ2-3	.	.	CASSPDSMSTDTQYF	TGTGCCAGCAGCCCGGACAGTATGAGTACAGATACGCAGTATTTT
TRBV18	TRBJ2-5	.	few	CASSPNSLTYGTQYF	TGTGCCAGCTCACCGAACTCGTTGACCTATGGGACCCAGTACTTC
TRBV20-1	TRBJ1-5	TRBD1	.	CSARGRWTGLIYSNQPQHF	TGCAGTGCTAGAGGAAGGTGGACAGGGCTAATTTATAGCAATCAGCCCCAGCATTTT
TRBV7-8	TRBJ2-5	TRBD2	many	CARQGLAGGQETQYF	TGTGCCAGACAAGGGCTAGCGGGGGGCCAAGAGACCCAGTACTTC
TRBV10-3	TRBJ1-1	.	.	CAISEVRSALF	TGTGCCATCAGTGAAGTGCGGTCCGCTCTCTTT
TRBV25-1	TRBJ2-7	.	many	CASSDWTTAQYF	TGTGCCAGCAGTGACTGGACAACCGCGCAGTACTTC
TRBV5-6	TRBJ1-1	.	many	CASSFWAVTEAFF	TGTGCCAGCAGCTTTTGGGCGGTCACTGAAGCTTTCTTT
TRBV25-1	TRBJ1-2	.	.	CASSLRGQGRGGYTF	TGTGCCAGCAGTTTACGTGGGCAGGGGCGGGGTGGCTACACCTTC
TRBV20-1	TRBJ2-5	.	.	CSAPTRAETQYF	TGCAGTGCTCCAACTAGAGCAGAGACCCAGTACTTC
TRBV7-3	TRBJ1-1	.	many	CASSATPGRVNTEAFF	TGTGCCAGCAGCGCCACCCCGGGTAGGGTGAACACTGAAGCTTTCTTT
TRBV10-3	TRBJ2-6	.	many	CAIRGGANVLTF	TGTGCCATCAGGGGGGGGGCCAACGTCCTGACTTTC
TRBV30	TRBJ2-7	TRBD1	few	CAWSTGTGYEQYF	TGTGCCTGGAGTACCGGGACAGGTTACGAGCAGTACTTC
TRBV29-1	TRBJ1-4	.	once	CSVDRLQGGEKLFF	TGCAGCGTTGATAGGTTACAGGGAGGCGAAAAACTGTTTTTT
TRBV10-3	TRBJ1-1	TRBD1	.	CAISWGQGGEAFF	TGTGCCATCAGTTGGGGACAGGGCGGTGAAGCTTTCTTT
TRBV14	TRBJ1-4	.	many	CASSPRDSVNEKLFF	TGTGCCAGCAGCCCCCGGGACTCCGTTAATGAAAAACTGTTTTTT
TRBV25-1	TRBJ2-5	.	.	CASSLVSQETQYF	TGTGCCAGCAGTTTAGTTAGTCAAGAGACCCAGTACTTC
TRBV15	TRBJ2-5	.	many	CATRGREETQYF	TGTGCCACCAGAGGAAGGGAGGAGACCCAGTACTTC
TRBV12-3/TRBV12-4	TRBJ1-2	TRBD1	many	CASSLGQIHYGYTF	TGTGCCAGCAGTTTGGGACAGATCCACTATGGCTACACCTTC
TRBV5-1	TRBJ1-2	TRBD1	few	CASSSSGTGSSVGYGYTF	TGCGCCAGCAGCTCTTCCGGGACAGGGAGTAGCGTCGGCTATGGCTACACCTTC
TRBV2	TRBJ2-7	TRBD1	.	CASSERGQGIYEQYF	TGTGCCAGCAGTGAACGGGGACAGGGCATATACGAGCAGTACTTC